One and the same sample provided the 28 T cell receptor beta chains below, sequenced in a study of shared clonotypes between healthy human individuals. Using immunoSEQ multiplex PCR, the repertoire was profiled, and TCRdb retains in-frame clones only, with some absent. The table records some 2,500,000 clones, roughly 93% of them present only once. Sequencing input: naive CD4+ T cells from PBMCs. Subset denoted: CD45RA+ positively selected. Receptor source: a man aged 18-30 years in good health. Some clones in this sample may be carry-over from other donors' samples.

The sample holds a few counts of this clone. V and J are TRBV10-3 and TRBJ1-5; D uncertain. The germline V gene encodes CDR1 ENHRY and CDR2 SYGVKD. Deletions cut 0 bases from V and 4 bases from J, with 7 bases between. The CDR3 runs to 14 residues. CDR3 amino acids: CAISESTSNQPQHF. In nucleotides, the CDR3 is TGTGCCATCAGTGAGTCGACCTCAAATCAGCCCCAGCATTTT.

This chain joins TRBV27 and TRBJ2-2; D unresolved. The V end was cut by 0 bases, the J end by 6 bases, with 17 bases between. The CDR3 extends over 17 amino acids. Germline CDR1 and CDR2: MNHEY and SMNVEV (reference sequence). CDR3 DNA sequence: TGTGCCAGCAGTTTATCGGCGGAACTGCACCGATCCGGGGAGCTGTTTTTT. It encodes CASSLSAELHRSGELFF.

The rearrangement links TRBV6-5 to TRBJ2-7, with 7 bases identical to TRBD1. Looked up from germline, CDR1 is MNHEY and CDR2 is SVGAGI. Trimming removed 5 bases from V and 1 base from J; junction bases left unmatched: 5. The CDR3 runs 14 residues. The CDR3 region is CASSPPDRSYEQYF. In DNA, the CDR3 is TGTGCCAGCAGTCCCCCGGACAGGTCCTACGAGCAGTACTTC.

The V call is TRBV7-9, the J call TRBJ1-1; tentative D call: TRBD1 (6 bases). With 3 bases removed from V and 6 bases from J, the gap between germline ends came to 14 bases. The CDR3 totals 14 residues. CDR1 is SEHNR and CDR2 is FQNEAQ in the germline V gene (reference sequence). The CDR3, as DNA: TGTGCCAGCAGCTTGGGACACCAGGGCGCTGAAGCTTTCTTT. Its translation is CASSLGHQGAEAFF. Supplemented by reference TRBV7-9 and TRBJ1-1, the full variable domain reads DTGVSQNPRHKITKRGQNVTFRCDPISEHNRLYWYRQTLGQGPEFLTYFQNEAQLEKSRLLSDRFSAERPKGSFSTLEIQRTEQGDSAMYLCASSLGHQGAEAFFGQGTRLTVV.

The count of this clone is one. In nucleotides, the CDR3 is TGTGCCAGCAGCTTAGTTGGGATTCCGAGCTATGGCTACACCTTC. Encoded protein: CASSLVGIPSYGYTF. This chain uses TRBV7-9 with TRBJ1-2; D gene unclear. This CDR3 spans 15 amino acids. V gave up 1 base and J gave up 4 bases, with 13 bases separating them. CDR1 is SEHNR and CDR2 is FQNEAQ in the germline V gene (reference sequence).

The chain joins TRBV5-1 to TRBJ2-7, with 10 bases fitting TRBD1. Germline V gene sequence: CDR1 SGHRS, CDR2 YFSETQ. The CDR3 is 14 residues long. Trimming removed 3 bases from V and 2 bases from J; junction bases left unmatched: 2. The CDR3 coding sequence is TGCGCCAGCAGCTGGGACAGGGGACCCTACGAGCAGTACTTC. It specifies CASSWDRGPYEQYF.

This clone was seen only once. At the DNA level, this CDR3 is encoded by other sequences in the same sample as well. The chain employs TRBV29-1 and TRBJ2-3; TRBD2 matches at 7 bases. J was trimmed by 1 base and V by 6 bases; bases with no gene match: 7. The CDR3 runs to 14 residues. Germline V gene sequence: CDR1 SQVTM, CDR2 ANQGSEA. As DNA, the CDR3 is TGCAGCGTGAGCCGGGCGGGAGGCACAGATACGCAGTATTTT. Protein sequence: CSVSRAGGTDTQYF.

This clone has only a few counts. The chain uses TRBV2 and TRBJ1-4, with TRBD1 identical over 8 bases. The CDR3 has 14 residues. From germline, CDR1 is SNHLY and CDR2 FYNNEI. The V segment lost 6 bases and the J segment 4 bases; nucleotides outside the gene matches: 4. The CDR3 spells CASSRDRFNEKLFF. The CDR3 coding sequence is TGTGCCAGCAGCCGGGACAGGTTTAATGAAAAACTGTTTTTT.

The J gene is TRBJ2-2, the V gene TRBV5-4; D uncertain. The CDR3 contains 15 residues. V was shortened by 1 base and J by 1 base, with 8 bases between the two germline ends. CDR1 is SGHNT, CDR2 YYREEE, per germline (reference sequence). The CDR3 nucleotides are TGTGCCAGCAGCTTGCCCTCGAGGAACACCGGGGAGCTGTTTTTT. It translates to CASSLPSRNTGELFF.

This chain joins TRBV7-2 and TRBJ2-7; possibly TRBD2 for D (6 bases). This CDR3 comprises 15 residues. Germline V gives CDR1 SGHTA, CDR2 FQGNSA. The germline V and J ends were trimmed by 2 bases and 4 bases, with 15 bases remaining between them. CDR3 in DNA: TGTGCCAGCAGCTTATACGGGGGATTTGAGTACGAGCAGTACTTC. Translation: CASSLYGGFEYEQYF.

The V gene is TRBV28, the J gene TRBJ1-2; D is uncertain. The CDR3 has 11 amino acids. CDR1 is MDHEN, CDR2 SYDVKM, per germline. Trimming pared 2 bases from V and 6 bases from J, leaving 4 bases between. CDR3 sequence reads: CASSLRNGYTF. CDR3 nucleotide sequence: TGTGCCAGCAGTTTAAGGAATGGCTACACCTTC.

The chain couples TRBV7-3 to TRBJ2-7, with D perhaps given as TRBD1 or TRBD2 (6 bases each). CDR1 and CDR2 from the germline V gene are SGHTA and FQGTGA. CDR3 size: 16 residues. Trimming shortened V by 2 bases and J by 2 bases, and 16 bases separated the two germline ends. The CDR3 bases are TGTGCCAGCAGCTTATATCCGGTTGGGGGGCCCTACGAGCAGTACTTC. This encodes CASSLYPVGGPYEQYF.

This clone was counted once. The rearrangement joins TRBV6-1 to TRBJ2-5; 11 bases match TRBD2. This CDR3 has 15 residues. From germline, CDR1 is MNHNS and CDR2 SASEGT. Trimming removed 6 bases from V and 5 bases from J; junction bases left unmatched: 8. DNA for the CDR3: TGTGCCAGCAGAGTACTAGCGGGAGTGGGGGAGACCCAGTACTTC. Amino acids: CASRVLAGVGETQYF.

V gene TRBV28 combines with J gene TRBJ2-2; D gene ambiguous. The germline gives CDR1 MDHEN, CDR2 SYDVKM. Trimming took off 8 bases at V and 1 base at J, with 8 bases between the two ends. There are 13 residues in the CDR3. For the CDR3, the DNA is TGTGCCAGCGTCAGAGGGAACACCGGGGAGCTGTTTTTT. This encodes CASVRGNTGELFF.

This clone was recorded only once. This chain joins TRBV15 and TRBJ1-2; D perhaps matches TRBD1 (6 bases). This CDR3 has 18 residues. V shed 1 base and J shed 4 bases, with 22 bases lying between them. From germline, CDR1 is LNHNV and CDR2 YYDKDF (reference sequence). CDR3 amino acids: CATSRAPRNVGGGYGYTF. In DNA, the CDR3 is TGTGCCACCAGCAGAGCCCCGAGGAATGTTGGGGGCGGCTATGGCTACACCTTC.

This rearrangement joins TRBV7-3 to TRBJ2-2, with no clear D. The CDR3 contains 16 residues. Germline CDR1 reads SGHTA; CDR2 reads FQGTGA. Trimming cost V 1 base and J 4 bases, with 13 bases left between them. The CDR3 region is CASSLNRPRSTGELFF. Written as DNA, the CDR3 is TGTGCCAGCAGCTTAAACCGGCCGAGGAGCACCGGGGAGCTGTTTTTT.

This chain joins TRBV28 and TRBJ1-2; D may be TRBD1 (6 bases). Germline V CDR1 and CDR2: MDHEN, SYDVKM. This CDR3 comprises 13 residues. The V end lost 6 bases, the J end lost 4 bases, and 12 bases lay between the germline ends. Written as DNA, the CDR3 is TGTGCCAGCAGGGGTCCCAGGGGCTATGGCTACACCTTC. Its translation is CASRGPRGYGYTF.

V and J are TRBV12-2 and TRBJ2-7; TRBD2, the table's D call, was not compared with the DNA. TRBV12-2 is given as a pseudogene. The CDR3 sequence is 16 residues long. The CDR3 DNA sequence: TGTGCAAGTCGCGTATGGACTAGCGGGAACGACTACGAGCAGTACTTC. Protein: CASRVWTSGNDYEQYF.

The chain carries TRBV6-5 and TRBJ2-6; tentatively, D is TRBD1 (6 bases). Germline CDR1 is MNHEY and CDR2 is SVGAGI. The ends were cut back, 4 bases at V and 2 bases at J, with 12 bases in the middle. The CDR3 has 16 amino acids. Written as DNA, the CDR3 is TGTGCCAGCAGTTCCCCAGGGGTGGCTGGGGCCAACGTCCTGACTTTC. Its translation is CASSSPGVAGANVLTF.

This chain uses TRBV4-2 with TRBJ2-7, with TRBD2 identical over 9 bases. J gave up 2 bases and V 4 bases, and 12 bases lay outside the gene matches. Looked up from germline, CDR1 is LGHNA and CDR2 is YNFKEQ. The CDR3 is 17 amino acids. The CDR3 DNA follows: TGTGCCAGCAGCCCCGGGACTAGCTTCAAATCCACCTACGAGCAGTACTTC. As protein: CASSPGTSFKSTYEQYF.

The chain is built from TRBV4-2 and TRBJ2-3; TRBD1 or TRBD2 may be the D gene (5 bases each). The germline gives CDR1 LGHNA, CDR2 YNFKEQ. The V gene lost 4 bases and the J gene lost 0 bases, with 17 bases spanning the gap. The CDR3 is 17 residues long. As DNA, the CDR3 is TGTGCCAGCAGCCTGAAGCCGCCGGGACCCAGCACAGATACGCAGTATTTT. Translating it yields CASSLKPPGPSTDTQYF.

This clone was detected only once. The V gene is TRBV2, the J gene TRBJ2-5, with 7 positions matching TRBD1. The CDR3 totals 18 residues. The germline CDR1 and CDR2 sequences are SNHLY and FYNNEI. V lost 6 bases to trimming and J lost 7 bases; unmatched junction nucleotides: 23. As DNA, the CDR3 is TGTGCCAGCAGAGACTACCCGGGACAGAGCTACTTCAGTGGGACCCAGTACTTC. Translating it yields CASRDYPGQSYFSGTQYF.

To note about this clone: The same CDR3 can be traced to other DNA sequences in this sample. The rearrangement links TRBV7-9 to TRBJ1-1; weak D call: TRBD1 (5 bases). V was pared by 2 bases and J by 5 bases, with 9 bases between. The CDR3 loop spans 13 amino acids. The germline gives CDR1 SEHNR, CDR2 FQNEAQ (reference sequence). CDR3 region: CASSLRGGTEAFF. The DNA of the CDR3 is TGTGCCAGCAGCTTAAGGGGTGGGACTGAAGCTTTCTTT.

The rearrangement links TRBV4-3 to TRBJ2-3; D uncertain. V was cut by 1 base and J by 2 bases, with 4 bases left in between. The CDR3 spans 13 residues. CDR1 and CDR2 from the germline V gene are LGHNA and YSLEER. The CDR3 spells CASSQVYTDTQYF. The CDR3 DNA reads as TGCGCCAGCAGCCAAGTGTACACAGATACGCAGTATTTT.

The chain uses TRBV6-5 and TRBJ2-7, with D possibly matching TRBD2 (6 bases). The CDR3 totals 15 residues. Germline CDR1 reads MNHEY; CDR2 reads SVGAGI. V dropped 7 bases and J dropped 4 bases, with 20 bases sitting between them. The CDR3 coding sequence is TGTGCCAGCAAGTCACGGGGGAGTTCCCCTTACGAGCAGTACTTC. Protein product: CASKSRGSSPYEQYF.

The rearrangement uses TRBV7-2 and TRBJ1-2, with D perhaps matching TRBD1 (6 bases). V was shortened by 5 bases and J by 5 bases, with 15 bases between the two germline ends. The CDR3 totals 14 residues. Germline lookup yields CDR1 SGHTA and CDR2 FQGNSA. The CDR3 spells CASSRGGAEYGYTF. The CDR3 bases are TGTGCCAGCAGCCGGGGGGGCGCAGAGTATGGCTACACCTTC.

A remark on this clone: The CDR3 does not end in the conserved phenylalanine or tryptophan, so this is likely a read error. The V gene is TRBV27, the J gene TRBJ1-3; no clear D gene. Per the germline V gene, CDR1 is MNHEY and CDR2 is SMNVEV (reference sequence). Between the trimmed V and J ends, which lost 5 bases and 2 bases, there was a span of 19 bases. The CDR3 is 17 amino acids. The CDR3 protein is CASSMNSRSLPGNTIYL. The CDR3 DNA reads TGTGCCAGCAGTATGAACAGCCGCTCGCTGCCTGGAAACACCATATATCTT.

Concerning this clone: This sample also contains other DNA sequences that code for the same CDR3. V and J are TRBV28 and TRBJ2-2, with D unclear. Trimming stripped 5 bases from V and 5 bases from J, with 3 bases between. Per the germline V gene, CDR1 is MDHEN and CDR2 is SYDVKM. The CDR3 has 11 residues. The CDR3 here is CASSETGELFF. The CDR3 coding sequence is TGTGCCAGCAGTGAAACCGGGGAGCTGTTTTTT.